These 26 T cell receptor beta chains share one sample of origin, sequenced in a study of shared clonotypes between healthy human individuals. The data were produced by immunoSEQ multiplex PCR, yet TCRdb's version contains in-frame clones alone and is incomplete. The repertoire holds approximately 1,500,000 clones, with roughly 96% as singletons. Sequencing was carried out using naive CD4+ T cells sorted from blood. Subset of the sample: CD45RA+ positively selected. The source of these receptors is a young man in good health.

Of note for this clone: This CDR3 is also generated by other DNA sequences in the sample. This sequence joins TRBV10-3 and TRBJ2-7; 9 bases are shared with TRBD2. V lost 2 bases, J lost 3 bases, and 5 bases stayed unmatched. The CDR3 is made up of 15 amino acids. The germline CDR1 and CDR2 sequences are ENHRY and SYGVKD. The CDR3 nucleotides read TGTGCCATCAGTGAGGGGCTAGCGGGATACTACGAGCAGTACTTC. This encodes CAISEGLAGYYEQYF.

The V call is TRBV5-6, the J call TRBJ1-2, with a weak D call TRBD1 (5 bases). The CDR3 is 16 residues long. Germline V lookup: CDR1 SGHDT, CDR2 YYEEEE. Trimming took off 0 bases at V and 8 bases at J, with 20 bases between the two ends. In DNA form, the CDR3 reads TGTGCCAGCAGCTTGGCTAGGTCAAACAGGTGGCAGGGCTACACCTTC. Amino acids: CASSLARSNRWQGYTF.

This clone was observed once. CDR3 sequence: CASSLQTGTKNIQYF. The CDR3 nucleotides are TGCGCCAGCAGCCTTCAAACAGGGACCAAAAACATTCAGTACTTC. The chain employs TRBV5-1 and TRBJ2-4, with a possible D match to TRBD1 (6 bases). There are 15 residues in the CDR3. Trimming cost V 4 bases and J 2 bases, with 13 bases left between them. The germline V gene encodes CDR1 SGHRS and CDR2 YFSETQ.

The rearrangement joins TRBV6-5 to TRBJ1-1; D is unclear. This CDR3 is built from 13 residues. Trimming pared 6 bases from V and 7 bases from J, leaving 15 bases between. Germline assignment: CDR1 MNHEY and CDR2 SVGAGI. CDR3 in DNA: TGTGCCAGCAGGTCCTGGTCTGAGAATGAAGCTTTCTTT. Residues: CASRSWSENEAFF.

This rearrangement joins TRBV11-2 to TRBJ2-6, with no clear D. CDR1 is SGHAT and CDR2 is FQNNGV in the germline V gene. The CDR3 sequence is 17 residues long. V lost 4 bases to trimming and J lost 0 bases, with 13 bases between them. The DNA of the CDR3 is TGTGCCAGCAGCTCAGTCCGGCCTAGCTCTGGGGCCAACGTCCTGACTTTC. This translates into CASSSVRPSSGANVLTF.

As to this clone: Other DNA sequences from this sample encode an identical CDR3 as well. The chain combines TRBV5-4 with TRBJ2-3; D gene ambiguous. The germline V gene encodes CDR1 SGHNT and CDR2 YYREEE (reference sequence). This CDR3 is 15 amino acids long. Deletions cut 0 bases from V and 0 bases from J, with 8 bases between. The CDR3 DNA sequence: TGTGCCAGCAGCTTGGACAGAGCGAGCACAGATACGCAGTATTTT. It is translated as CASSLDRASTDTQYF.

This chain uses TRBV7-9 with TRBJ2-1, with 11 bases aligning to TRBD2. Unmatched junction bases numbered 5, after V lost 2 bases and J lost 8 bases. Germline-derived CDR1 and CDR2 are SEHNR and FQNEAQ (reference sequence). The CDR3 covers 15 residues. The CDR3 spells CASSLTSGSWDEQFF. CDR3 DNA sequence: TGTGCCAGCAGCTTAACTAGCGGGAGTTGGGATGAGCAGTTCTTC.

This clone was recorded only once. The J gene is TRBJ2-1, the V gene TRBV2; the match to TRBD1 covers 8 bases. V gave up 6 bases and J gave up 1 base; unmatched junction bases: 2. There are 14 residues in the CDR3. Germline CDR1 reads SNHLY; CDR2 reads FYNNEI. The CDR3 nucleotides read TGTGCCAGCAGCCGGACAGGGTCCTACAATGAGCAGTTCTTC. As protein: CASSRTGSYNEQFF.

The gene calls are TRBV11-3 and TRBJ2-2; 9 bases match TRBD2. CDR1 SGHNT and CDR2 YENEEA come from the germline V gene. V lost 5 bases and J lost 6; bases outside the gene matches: 4. CDR3 size: 14 residues. Here the CDR3 DNA reads TGTGCCAGCAGCCCTAGCGGGGTCCCCGGGGAGCTGTTTTTT. Amino acid sequence: CASSPSGVPGELFF.

This clone appeared a single time. The chain links TRBV6-6 to TRBJ1-4, with D maybe TRBD1 (6 bases). There are 16 residues in the CDR3. Trimming stripped 0 bases from V and 7 bases from J, with 15 bases between. The germline CDR1 and CDR2 sequences are MNHNY and SVGAGI (reference sequence). CDR3 DNA: TGTGCCAGCAGTTACTCGAACAGGGTTTCGCGTGAAAAACTGTTTTTT. This encodes CASSYSNRVSREKLFF.

The CDR3 DNA is TGTGCCAGCAGCTTGTCAGTCACCGGGGAGCTGTTTTTT. The encoded protein is CASSLSVTGELFF. The chain combines TRBV5-4 with TRBJ2-2; no clear D gene. In germline, CDR1 is SGHNT, CDR2 YYREEE (reference sequence). The CDR3 is 13 amino acids. The V end lost 1 base, the J end lost 4 bases, and 5 bases lay between the germline ends. The full variable domain, rest sourced from reference TRBV5-4 and TRBJ2-2, is ETGVTQSPTHLIKTRGQQVTLRCSSQSGHNTVSWYQQALGQGPQFIFQYYREEENGRGNFPPRFSGLQFPNYSSELNVNALELDDSALYLCASSLSVTGELFFGEGSRLTVL.

The chain links TRBV10-1 to TRBJ1-4; D gene ambiguous. There are 15 residues in the CDR3. V shed 2 bases and J shed 0 bases, with 7 bases lying between them. In germline, CDR1 is WNHNN, CDR2 SYGVQD (reference sequence). Written as DNA, the CDR3 is TGCGCCAGCAGTGAGAACATCGCAACTAATGAAAAACTGTTTTTT. This sequence encodes CASSENIATNEKLFF.

This chain uses TRBV5-1 with TRBJ2-5, with 7 bases identical to TRBD1. CDR3 length equals 16 residues. Germline CDR1 is SGHRS and CDR2 is YFSETQ. The J segment lost 2 bases and the V segment lost 2 bases, leaving 9 bases of the junction unmatched. The CDR3 region has the DNA TGCGCCAGCAGCTTTCCACAGGGGACCTCACAAGAGACCCAGTACTTC. This translates into CASSFPQGTSQETQYF.

The chain joins TRBV15 to TRBJ1-4, with 7 positions matching TRBD1. V gave up 4 bases and J gave up 3 bases; unmatched junction bases: 5. CDR1 and CDR2 (germline): LNHNV, YYDKDF (reference sequence). This CDR3 comprises 15 residues. The CDR3 sequence: CATSTEGAANEKLFF. The CDR3 DNA reads as TGTGCCACCAGCACGGAGGGGGCGGCTAATGAAAAACTGTTTTTT.

The rearrangement links TRBV18 to TRBJ2-7, with TRBD1 identical over 10 bases. There are 14 residues in the CDR3. V shed 4 bases and J 4 bases; nucleotides not matched to a gene: 4. Germline V gene sequence: CDR1 KGHSH, CDR2 LQKENI. The CDR3 loop is CASSRQGAQYEQYF. The CDR3 DNA reads TGTGCCAGCTCACGACAGGGGGCGCAGTACGAGCAGTACTTC.

V is TRBV5-8 and J is TRBJ1-5, with D uncertain. This CDR3 has 14 amino acids. V lost 2 bases and J 0 bases, leaving 6 bases between the germline ends. CDR1 and CDR2 from the germline V gene are SGHTS and YDEGEE. The CDR3 sequence is CASSFGISNQPQHF. Written as DNA, the CDR3 is TGTGCCAGCAGCTTTGGGATTAGCAATCAGCCCCAGCATTTT.

The CDR3 sequence is CAIKGDTEAFF. CDR3 coding DNA: TGTGCCATCAAAGGGGACACTGAAGCTTTCTTT. The rearrangement uses TRBV10-3 and TRBJ1-1, with D maybe TRBD1 (5 bases). Germline assignment: CDR1 ENHRY and CDR2 SYGVKD. The CDR3 covers 11 residues. The ends were cut back, 7 bases at V and 3 bases at J, with 6 bases in the middle.

The gene calls are TRBV25-1 and TRBJ2-7; possible D gene TRBD2, 5 bases. V lost 3 bases and J 1 base, leaving 7 bases between the germline ends. The CDR3 covers 13 residues. Germline V gives CDR1 MGHDK, CDR2 SYGVNS. This chain's CDR3 is CASSEDSSYEQYF. The CDR3 DNA is TGTGCCAGCAGTGAGGACTCTTCCTACGAGCAGTACTTC.

This clone has just one count. CDR3 amino acids: CASSLEPASSYEQYF. For the CDR3, the DNA is TGCGCCAGCAGCTTGGAGCCGGCGAGCTCCTACGAGCAGTACTTC. V is TRBV5-1 and J is TRBJ2-7; D unresolved. V lost 0 bases to trimming and J lost 0 bases, with 10 bases between them. The germline V gene has CDR1 SGHRS and CDR2 YFSETQ. The CDR3 has 15 residues. The full variable domain, in which reference TRBV5-1 and TRBJ2-7 provide the parts outside the CDR3, is KAGVTQTPRYLIKTRGQQVTLSCSPISGHRSVSWYQQTPGQGLQFLFEYFSETQRNKGNFPGRFSGRQFSNSRSEMNVSTLELGDSALYLCASSLEPASSYEQYFGPGTRLTVT.

The chain employs TRBV6-1 and TRBJ2-1; the match to TRBD1 covers 7 bases. CDR3 length equals 14 residues. Germline trimming cut 8 bases from V and 2 bases from J; bases unmatched to any gene: 6. Germline V CDR1 and CDR2: MNHNS, SASEGT. This CDR3 is CASPRGSPYNEQFF. The CDR3 nucleotides read TGTGCCAGCCCCAGGGGGTCCCCCTACAATGAGCAGTTCTTC.

The V call is TRBV28, the J call TRBJ2-5; 11 nucleotides match TRBD2. With 6 bases clipped from V and 5 bases from J, the junction kept 14 bases outside the gene matches. This CDR3 has 17 residues. Germline V gives CDR1 MDHEN, CDR2 SYDVKM. The CDR3 loop is CASSQSSSGRLSETQYF. The CDR3 region has the DNA TGTGCCAGCAGCCAGTCCTCTAGCGGGAGGCTTAGCGAGACCCAGTACTTC.

The rearrangement uses TRBV6-5 and TRBJ1-3; TRBD1 aligns across 8 bases. V lost 4 bases, J lost 2 bases, and 4 bases stayed unmatched. CDR1 and CDR2 (germline): MNHEY, SVGAGI. The CDR3 runs to 15 residues. In nucleotides, the CDR3 is TGTGCCAGCAGTTTGACAGGGGCGGCTGGAAACACCATATATTTT. This sequence encodes CASSLTGAAGNTIYF.

V usage is TRBV6-4 and J usage is TRBJ1-4; D is undetermined. This CDR3 is 13 amino acids long. Looked up from germline, CDR1 is MRHNA and CDR2 is SNTAGT. V was clipped by 2 bases and J by 7 bases, with 8 bases between them. As DNA, the CDR3 is TGTGCCAGCAGTGACAGGGAGGGTGAAAAACTGTTTTTT. It is translated as CASSDREGEKLFF.

V usage is TRBV5-1 and J usage is TRBJ1-3; D is possibly TRBD1 (5 bases). V lost 0 bases to trimming and J lost 2 bases, with 15 bases between them. The CDR3 covers 17 residues. Germline CDR1 SGHRS, CDR2 YFSETQ. The CDR3 reads CASSLGFGGEAGNTIYF. CDR3 bases: TGCGCCAGCAGCTTGGGGTTCGGGGGAGAGGCTGGAAACACCATATATTTT.

The gene calls are TRBV14 and TRBJ2-7, with a weak D call TRBD1 (6 bases). The CDR3 is 15 residues long. CDR1 and CDR2 from the germline V gene are SGHDN and FVKESK. V was pared by 0 bases and J by 1 base, with 10 bases between. Written as DNA, the CDR3 is TGTGCCAGCAGCCAAGATGACAGGCAATCCTACGAGCAGTACTTC. This gives the protein CASSQDDRQSYEQYF.

This chain uses TRBV7-2 with TRBJ2-7; D possibly uses TRBD1 or TRBD2 (5 bases each). The V and J ends lost 1 base and 2 bases respectively, with 12 bases between them. This CDR3 region has 15 residues. From germline, CDR1 is SGHTA and CDR2 FQGNSA. This CDR3 reads CASSLDGAGPYEQYF. The CDR3 DNA follows: TGTGCCAGCAGCTTAGATGGGGCGGGCCCCTACGAGCAGTACTTC.